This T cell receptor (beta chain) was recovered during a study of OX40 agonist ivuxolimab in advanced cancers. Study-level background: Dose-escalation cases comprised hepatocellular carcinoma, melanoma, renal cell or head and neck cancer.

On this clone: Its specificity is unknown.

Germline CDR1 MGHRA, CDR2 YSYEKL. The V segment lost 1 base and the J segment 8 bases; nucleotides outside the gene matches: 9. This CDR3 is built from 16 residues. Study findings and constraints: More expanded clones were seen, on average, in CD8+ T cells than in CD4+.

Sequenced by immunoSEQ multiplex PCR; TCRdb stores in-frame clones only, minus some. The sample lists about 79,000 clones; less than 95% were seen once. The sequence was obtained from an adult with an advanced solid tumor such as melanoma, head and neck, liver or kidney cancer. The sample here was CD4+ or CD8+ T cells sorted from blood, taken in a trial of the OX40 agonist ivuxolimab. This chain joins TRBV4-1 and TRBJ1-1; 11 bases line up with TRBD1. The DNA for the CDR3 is TGCGCCAGCAGCCAAGTACTTGGGACAGGGGGTTTAGAAGCTTTCTTT. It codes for CASSQVLGTGGLEAFF.